This TCR beta chain was identified during a study of T cells in Graves' hyperthyroidism and ophthalmopathy. RNA transcripts were the template for amplifying TCR beta CDR3 regions. The study used the HTBI primer set for a first-round RT-PCR of the TCR CDR3. TCRdb fed the multiplex PCR reads into MiXCR, producing one record per CDR3 protein. Of about 740,000 distinct CDR3 sequences listed, around 15% are singletons. Every diagnosis used clinical symptoms, serum thyroxine and TRAb, thyroid ultrasound and orbital computed tomography. The study, taken as a whole, reports: Ophthalmopathy was separated from stable hyperthyroidism by a 13 V-J model.

Comment on this clonotype: Its target is unknown. A much larger clone lies a single base off, so this may be a read error.

CDR1 is SEHNR and CDR2 is FQNEAQ in the germline V gene (reference sequence). The CDR3 runs 18 residues. V shed 5 bases and J 0 bases; nucleotides not matched to a gene: 14. The sequence derives from a woman aged 18-30 years with Graves' hyperthyroidism. The sequenced sample consisted of blood. The gene calls are TRBV7-9 and TRBJ2-3; 7 bases align to TRBD2. The CDR3 DNA is TGTGCCAGCAGCCCGCAGGGAGGGAAGATAGCTAGCACAGATACGCAGTATTTT. Its translation is CASSPQGGKIASTDTQYF.